The 31 T cell receptor beta chains below were found in one sample sequenced in a study of T cell responses to AZD1222 COVID-19 vaccine. The table came from immunoSEQ multiplex PCR; TCRdb's copy has only in-frame clones and leaves some out. This table has approximately 150,000 clones, less than 90% appearing once. Source: peripheral blood, taken on day 0 of AZD1222 vaccination. The receptor source for this set is an adult in good health.

This clone was detected only once. The chain is built from TRBV4-3 and TRBJ2-3; 8 nucleotides agree with TRBD2. Germline assignment: CDR1 LGHNA and CDR2 YSLEER. Trimming at V came to 3 bases and at J to 2 bases, leaving 10 bases not matched to a gene. CDR3 size: 17 residues. The CDR3 region has the DNA TGCGCCAGCAGCCAGGCCACCGGGACTAGAGACACAGATACGCAGTATTTT. Translated: CASSQATGTRDTDTQYF.

This sequence joins TRBV2 and TRBJ2-5; 7 bases map to TRBD1. There are 14 residues in the CDR3. Per the germline V gene, CDR1 is SNHLY and CDR2 is FYNNEI. The J segment lost 2 bases and the V segment lost 6 bases, leaving 6 bases of the junction unmatched. The CDR3 here is CASSGDRLQETQYF. The CDR3 DNA reads as TGTGCCAGCAGCGGGGACAGACTTCAAGAGACCCAGTACTTC.

This clone was counted once. V is TRBV15 and J is TRBJ1-2; TRBD1 is a possible D gene (5 bases). This CDR3 is 13 amino acids long. Germline CDR1 and CDR2: LNHNV and YYDKDF (reference sequence). With 1 base removed from V and 8 bases from J, the gap between germline ends came to 11 bases. The CDR3 sequence is CATSRVAGQGYTF. The CDR3 DNA is TGTGCCACCAGCAGAGTAGCAGGGCAGGGCTACACCTTC.

This chain uses TRBV15 with TRBJ1-4; 9 nucleotides match TRBD1. Germline V gene data show CDR1 as LNHNV and CDR2 as YYDKDF (reference sequence). The CDR3 runs 18 residues. V lost 2 bases and J lost 8; bases outside the gene matches: 15. DNA of the CDR3: TGTGCCACCAGCAGATCACGGGACAGGGATGGAGAATGGGAAAAACTGTTTTTT. It specifies CATSRSRDRDGEWEKLFF.

J is TRBJ2-3 and V is TRBV27, with TRBD1 matching 7 bases. The V segment lost 6 bases and the J segment 5 bases; nucleotides outside the gene matches: 8. The germline CDR1 and CDR2 sequences are MNHEY and SMNVEV (reference sequence). The CDR3 has 14 residues. The CDR3 reads CASSSRGPEDTQYF. CDR3 coding DNA: TGTGCCAGCAGCTCAAGGGGGCCAGAAGATACGCAGTATTTT.

The genes are TRBV5-1 and TRBJ1-1; no firm D call. The CDR3 extends over 15 amino acids. With 1 base removed from V and 2 bases from J, the gap between germline ends came to 12 bases. CDR1 and CDR2 (germline): SGHRS, YFSETQ. This CDR3 is CASSLRAGTNTEAFF. In nucleotides, the CDR3 is TGCGCCAGCAGCTTGAGGGCAGGAACTAACACTGAAGCTTTCTTT.

The V call is TRBV7-3, the J call TRBJ2-3; 16 bases are shared with TRBD2. The junction had 10 bases not matched to a gene; V was cut back by 2 bases and J by 5 bases. The germline CDR1 and CDR2 sequences are SGHTA and FQGTGA. The CDR3 has 19 amino acids. CDR3 in amino acids: CASSLRTGTSGRAQDTQYF. CDR3 DNA: TGTGCCAGCAGCTTACGAACTGGGACTAGCGGGAGGGCCCAAGATACGCAGTATTTT.

The CDR3 loop is CASRDARATGELFF. The CDR3 DNA follows: TGTGCCAGCCGGGACGCCAGAGCCACCGGGGAGCTGTTTTTT. This rearrangement joins TRBV19 to TRBJ2-2; D could derive from TRBD1 or TRBD2 (5 bases each). Germline CDR1 LNHDA, CDR2 SQIVND (reference sequence). The V end lost 9 bases, the J end lost 4 bases, and 15 bases lay between the germline ends. This CDR3 is 14 amino acids long.

This chain links TRBV7-2 with TRBJ2-1; D is tentatively TRBD1 or TRBD2 (5 bases each). Trimming removed 0 bases from V and 8 bases from J, with 17 bases in between. CDR3 length: 16 amino acids. Germline V gene lookup returns CDR1 SGHTA and CDR2 FQGNSA. The CDR3: CASSLAPGPPTHEQFF. The CDR3 bases are TGTGCCAGCAGCTTAGCTCCGGGACCACCTACACATGAGCAGTTCTTC.

This clone was picked up a small number of times. One end of the junction does not line up with germline, which may come from a read error. This chain links TRBV7-7 with TRBJ2-2, with D perhaps TRBD2 (5 bases). Germline V CDR1 and CDR2: SSHAT, FNYEAQ (reference sequence). CDR3 length: 15 amino acids. CDR3 protein: CASSLAPLASGELFF. CDR3 nucleotides: TGTGCTAGCAGCTTAGCGCCTCTAGCATCCGGGGAGCTGTTTTTT.

The V gene is TRBV28, the J gene TRBJ1-1; possible D gene TRBD1, 5 bases. Germline CDR1 MDHEN, CDR2 SYDVKM. This CDR3 spans 14 amino acids. The germline V and J ends were trimmed by 5 bases and 10 bases, with 20 bases remaining between them. The CDR3 loop is CASSRQSAGIVAFF. The CDR3 DNA reads as TGTGCCAGCAGTCGACAATCCGCAGGGATCGTAGCTTTCTTT.

The V call is TRBV25-1, the J call TRBJ1-6; a weak D match, TRBD1 (6 bases). This CDR3 is 14 amino acids long. Per germline, CDR1 MGHDK and CDR2 SYGVNS. Trimming took 6 bases from V and 4 from J, leaving 10 bases between them. CDR3 DNA: TGTGCCAGCAGGGGTACAGGGTATAATTCACCCCTCCACTTT. Its protein product is CASRGTGYNSPLHF.

The V call is TRBV6-1, the J call TRBJ1-2, with 7 bases fitting TRBD1. Germline CDR1 reads MNHNS; CDR2 reads SASEGT. J gave up 3 bases and V 3 bases, and 7 bases lay outside the gene matches. The CDR3 is 15 amino acids. The CDR3 region is CASSESQGGDYGYTF. The CDR3 DNA is TGTGCCAGCAGTGAGAGCCAGGGGGGTGACTATGGCTACACCTTC.

The chain combines TRBV6-2 or TRBV6-3 with TRBJ2-1, with TRBD2 identical over 13 bases. Germline V gene lookup returns CDR1 MNHEY and CDR2 SVGEGT. CDR3 size: 18 residues. V shed 5 bases and J 1 base; nucleotides not matched to a gene: 8. CDR3 coding DNA: TGTGCCAGCAGTAATCGGACTAGCGGGAGTTCGTCCTACAATGAGCAGTTCTTC. Amino acid sequence: CASSNRTSGSSSYNEQFF.

The chain combines TRBV4-3 with TRBJ2-2, with 7 bases lining up with TRBD2. The J segment lost 1 base and the V segment lost 3 bases, leaving 5 bases of the junction unmatched. CDR1 and CDR2 (germline): LGHNA, YSLEER. CDR3 length: 16 amino acids. The CDR3 DNA follows: TGCGCCAGCAGCCACGGAGCGGGAAGGAACACCGGGGAGCTGTTTTTT. The encoded protein is CASSHGAGRNTGELFF.

This sequence joins TRBV2 and TRBJ2-5; possibly TRBD1 for D (6 bases). This CDR3 region has 14 residues. Trimming pared 1 base from V and 5 bases from J, leaving 11 bases between. Per germline, CDR1 SNHLY and CDR2 FYNNEI. CDR3 DNA sequence: TGTGCCAGCAGTGAAGAAGGGACACCTGAGACCCAGTACTTC. Amino acids: CASSEEGTPETQYF.

The rearrangement joins TRBV3-1 (or the pseudogene TRBV3-2) to TRBJ2-7; D might be TRBD2 (6 bases). With 1 base removed from V and 1 base from J, the gap between germline ends came to 17 bases. Looked up from germline, CDR1 is LGHDT and CDR2 is YNNKEL (reference sequence). This CDR3 has 17 residues. Here the CDR3 reads CASSQAGLARGSYEQYF. In DNA, the CDR3 is TGTGCCAGCAGCCAAGCTGGGCTAGCGAGGGGTTCCTACGAGCAGTACTTC.

The V call is TRBV2, the J call TRBJ2-7, with 8 bases matching TRBD1. Germline CDR1 and CDR2: SNHLY and FYNNEI. The V gene end was trimmed by 6 bases and the J gene end by 5 bases; junction bases not matched to a gene: 6. The CDR3 is 13 amino acids. The CDR3: CASRPGGVHEQYV. The CDR3 DNA sequence: TGTGCCAGCAGGCCAGGGGGCGTACACGAGCAGTACGTC.

The gene calls are TRBV28 and TRBJ1-1, with 9 bases identical to TRBD1. CDR1 is MDHEN, CDR2 SYDVKM, per germline. The CDR3 totals 16 residues. With V trimmed by 5 bases and J by 5 bases, 12 bases remained unmatched. The CDR3 loop is CASSPHTGTGKTEAFF. As DNA, the CDR3 is TGTGCCAGCAGTCCCCATACCGGGACAGGGAAGACTGAAGCTTTCTTT. Looking up the rest from reference TRBV28 and TRBJ1-1 gives the full variable domain: DVKVTQSSRYLVKRTGEKVFLECVQDMDHENMFWYRQDPGLGLRLIYFSYDVKMKEKGDIPEGYSVSREKKERFSLILESASTNQTSMYLCASSPHTGTGKTEAFFGQGTRLTVV.

The sample holds one count of this clone. The chain combines TRBV6-5 with TRBJ1-2; 7 nucleotides line up with TRBD1. CDR1 is MNHEY and CDR2 is SVGAGI in the germline V gene. The V segment lost 7 bases and the J segment 2 bases; nucleotides outside the gene matches: 4. CDR3 length: 13 residues. In DNA form, the CDR3 reads TGTGCCAGCACCATGGGACAGAACTATGGCTACACCTTC. Encoded protein: CASTMGQNYGYTF.

The chain combines TRBV7-9 with TRBJ1-5; D uncertain. The germline V gene encodes CDR1 SEHNR and CDR2 FQNEAQ (reference sequence). The V gene lost 1 base and the J gene lost 5 bases, with 12 bases spanning the gap. The CDR3 covers 15 residues. The CDR3 loop is CASSLGSTGDQPQHF. DNA for the CDR3: TGTGCCAGCAGCTTAGGCAGCACGGGTGATCAGCCCCAGCATTTT.

The CDR3 DNA follows: TGTGCCAGCAGCCGTACTAGCGGGAGTTACAATGAGCAGTTCTTC. Protein sequence: CASSRTSGSYNEQFF. The chain joins TRBV3-1 (or the pseudogene TRBV3-2) to TRBJ2-1, with 11 bases fitting TRBD2. This CDR3 region has 15 residues. Losses at the gene ends were 4 bases for V and 4 bases for J; bases not matched to a gene: 3. Per germline, CDR1 LGHDT and CDR2 YNNKEL (reference sequence).

The chain couples TRBV10-3 to TRBJ2-3, with D perhaps TRBD1 (5 bases). The CDR3 has 13 residues. Trimming pared 10 bases from V and 6 bases from J, leaving 17 bases between. Germline CDR1 is ENHRY and CDR2 is SYGVKD. For the CDR3, the DNA is TGTGCCACCAGGGATGGCAATCCGGATACGCAGTATTTT. Protein sequence: CATRDGNPDTQYF.

This chain joins TRBV5-4 and TRBJ1-6; TRBD1 agrees at 7 bases. The trim removed 0 bases at V and 3 bases at J, leaving 12 bases unmatched. The CDR3 loop spans 19 amino acids. Looked up from germline, CDR1 is SGHNT and CDR2 is YYREEE (reference sequence). The CDR3 DNA is TGTGCCAGCAGCTTGGGGTCAGTGGCAGGGGGTGGCTATAATTCACCCCTCCACTTT. Translation: CASSLGSVAGGGYNSPLHF.

The gene calls are TRBV7-9 and TRBJ2-1, with TRBD2 identical over 13 bases. Trimming took 5 bases from V and 4 from J; bases not matched to a gene: 2. The length of the CDR3 is 15 residues. CDR1 is SEHNR and CDR2 is FQNEAQ in the germline V gene (reference sequence). CDR3 amino acids: CASSRTSGGYNEQFF. CDR3 nucleotides: TGTGCCAGCAGCAGGACTAGCGGGGGATACAATGAGCAGTTCTTC.

The genes are TRBV4-2 and TRBJ1-2; 12 bases agree with TRBD1. The CDR3 covers 15 residues. V shed 2 bases, J shed 7 bases, and the junction held 5 bases outside the gene matches. Germline V gene lookup returns CDR1 LGHNA and CDR2 YNFKEQ. For the CDR3, the DNA is TGTGCCAGCAGCCAACTGGGACAGGGGGCGCGTGGCTACACCTTC. Translating it yields CASSQLGQGARGYTF.

The chain couples TRBV6-5 to TRBJ1-1, with D uncertain. The CDR3 is 15 amino acids. Per germline, CDR1 MNHEY and CDR2 SVGAGI. With 0 bases removed from V and 0 bases from J, the gap between germline ends came to 8 bases. For the CDR3, the DNA is TGTGCCAGCAGTTACTCGAACATCATGAACACTGAAGCTTTCTTT. This codes for CASSYSNIMNTEAFF.

This chain links TRBV24-1 with TRBJ2-2, with TRBD2 as a possible D gene (6 bases). The CDR3 loop spans 15 amino acids. The V and J ends lost 3 bases and 4 bases respectively, with 11 bases between them. From germline, CDR1 is KGHDR and CDR2 SFDVKD. Here the CDR3 reads CATSDPTGVTGELFF. The DNA for the CDR3 is TGTGCCACCAGTGATCCAACGGGAGTCACCGGGGAGCTGTTTTTT.

The CDR3 DNA follows: TGTGCCAGCAGTCTAGGCATTCACTCTGGAAACACCATATATTTT. This codes for CASSLGIHSGNTIYF. The chain couples TRBV6-5 to TRBJ1-3; D remains ambiguous. Germline V CDR1 and CDR2: MNHEY, SVGAGI. Trimming took 5 bases from V and 0 from J, leaving 11 bases between them. This CDR3 is built from 15 residues.

The chain uses TRBV11-2 and TRBJ2-3, with D unclear. V was trimmed by 2 bases and J by 4 bases, leaving 4 bases between them. CDR3 length: 12 amino acids. Germline CDR1 reads SGHAT; CDR2 reads FQNNGV. For the CDR3, the DNA is TGTGCCAGCAGCTTACTCTCAGATACGCAGTATTTT. It codes for CASSLLSDTQYF.

The genes are TRBV7-2 and TRBJ2-2; 8 bases match TRBD1. The CDR3 sequence is 16 residues long. Trimming removed 3 bases from V and 7 bases from J; junction bases left unmatched: 10. From germline, CDR1 is SGHTA and CDR2 FQGNSA. The CDR3 spells CASSFLPSGGIGELFF. The CDR3 DNA reads TGTGCCAGCAGCTTTCTCCCATCAGGGGGCATCGGGGAGCTGTTTTTT.